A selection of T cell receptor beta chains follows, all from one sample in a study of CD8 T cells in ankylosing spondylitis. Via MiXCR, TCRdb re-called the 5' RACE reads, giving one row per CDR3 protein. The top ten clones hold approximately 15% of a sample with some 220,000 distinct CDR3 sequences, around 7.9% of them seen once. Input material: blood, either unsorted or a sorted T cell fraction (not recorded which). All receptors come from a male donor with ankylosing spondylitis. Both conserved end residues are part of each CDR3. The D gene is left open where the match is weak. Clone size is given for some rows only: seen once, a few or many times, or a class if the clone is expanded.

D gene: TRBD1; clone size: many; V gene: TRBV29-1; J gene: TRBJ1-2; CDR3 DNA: TGCAGCGCTCCCGGACAGGGGCCGGACTATGGCTACACCTTC; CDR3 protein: CSAPGQGPDYGYTF
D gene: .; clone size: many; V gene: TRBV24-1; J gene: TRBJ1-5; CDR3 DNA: TGTGCCACCAGTTCCAGGGGTGGCAATCAGCCCCAGCATTTT; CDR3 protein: CATSSRGGNQPQHF
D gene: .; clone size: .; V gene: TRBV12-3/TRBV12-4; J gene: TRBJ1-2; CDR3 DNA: TGTGCCAGCAGCAGTACACGTCTTTATGGCTACACCTTC; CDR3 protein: CASSSTRLYGYTF
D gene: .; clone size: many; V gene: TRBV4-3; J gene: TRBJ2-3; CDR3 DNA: TGCGCCAGCAGCCAAGATGGCCTCCATCAGGTCGCAGATACGCAGTATTTT; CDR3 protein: CASSQDGLHQVADTQYF
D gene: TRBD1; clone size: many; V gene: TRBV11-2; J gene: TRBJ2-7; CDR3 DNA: TGTGCCAGCAGCGGGTGGGACAGACCCTACGAGCAGTACTTC; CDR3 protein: CASSGWDRPYEQYF
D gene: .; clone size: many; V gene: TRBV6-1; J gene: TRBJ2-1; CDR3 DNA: TGTGCCAGCAGTCCCCGTTTCTCCTACAATGAGCAGTTCTTC; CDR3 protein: CASSPRFSYNEQFF
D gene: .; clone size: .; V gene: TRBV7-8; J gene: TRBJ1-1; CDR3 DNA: TGTGCCAGCAGGTTGGGGGCCATGGGCACTGAAGCTTTCTTT; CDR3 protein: CASRLGAMGTEAFF
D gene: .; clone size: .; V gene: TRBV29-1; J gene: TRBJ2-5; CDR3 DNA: TGCAGCGTTGATGAAGGTTGGGCAGGGAGGGAGACCCAGTACTTC; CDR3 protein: CSVDEGWAGRETQYF
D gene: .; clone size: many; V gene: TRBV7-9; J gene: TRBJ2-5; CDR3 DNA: TGTGCCAGCAGCTCTGGTCAGGGCGTGCCAAGGACCCAGTACTTC; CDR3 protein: CASSSGQGVPRTQYF
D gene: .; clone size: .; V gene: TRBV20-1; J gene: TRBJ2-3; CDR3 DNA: TGCAGTGCTAGGGGGGGGCCGAGGAGAGATACGCAGTATTTT; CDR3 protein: CSARGGPRRDTQYF
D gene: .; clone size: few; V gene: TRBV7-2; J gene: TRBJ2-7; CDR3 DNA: TGTGCCAGCAGCTGGACAGTAGGTCCCTACGAGCAGTACTTC; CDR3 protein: CASSWTVGPYEQYF
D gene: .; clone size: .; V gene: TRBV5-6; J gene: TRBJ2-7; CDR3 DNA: TGTGCCAGCAGCACCCGACTACTATGCTACGAGCAGTACTTC; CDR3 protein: CASSTRLLCYEQYF
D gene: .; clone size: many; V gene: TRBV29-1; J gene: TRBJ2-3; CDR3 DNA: TGCAGCGTTGAAGATAGCACAGATACGCAGTATTTT; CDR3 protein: CSVEDSTDTQYF
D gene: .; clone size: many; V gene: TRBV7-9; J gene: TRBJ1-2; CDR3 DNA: TGTGCCAGCAGCGCGTTAGGGGTCCTCCGGCGGTATGGCTACACCTTC; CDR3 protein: CASSALGVLRRYGYTF
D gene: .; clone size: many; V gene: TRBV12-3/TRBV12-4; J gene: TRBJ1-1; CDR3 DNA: TGTGCCAGCAGTTCCAGCCCGAACACTGAAGCTTTCTTT; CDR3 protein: CASSSSPNTEAFF
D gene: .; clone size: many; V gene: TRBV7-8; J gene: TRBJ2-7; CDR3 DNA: TGTGCCAGCAGCTCTTTGAGGGGCGGGAAAAACGAGCAGTACTTC; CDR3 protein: CASSSLRGGKNEQYF
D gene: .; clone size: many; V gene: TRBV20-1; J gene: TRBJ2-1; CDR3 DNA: TGCAGTGCTAGGACCAGCCAACGCTCCTACAATGAGCAGTTCTTC; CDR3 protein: CSARTSQRSYNEQFF
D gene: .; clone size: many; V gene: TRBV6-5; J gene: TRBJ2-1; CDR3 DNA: TGTGCCAGCAGTTACTCGATGGGGGCGAATGAGCAGTTCTTC; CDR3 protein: CASSYSMGANEQFF
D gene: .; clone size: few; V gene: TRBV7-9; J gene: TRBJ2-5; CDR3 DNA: TGTGCCAGCAGCTCTTTTTCACAGGGAAAAGAGACCCAGTACTTC; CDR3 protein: CASSSFSQGKETQYF
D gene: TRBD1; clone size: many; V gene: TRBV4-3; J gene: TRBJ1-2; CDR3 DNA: TGCGCCAGCAGCCAAGAGAGACAGGGCCGGTACGGCTACACCTTC; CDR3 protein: CASSQERQGRYGYTF
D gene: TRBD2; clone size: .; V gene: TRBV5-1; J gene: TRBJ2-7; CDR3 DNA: TGCGCCAGCAGCTCGGGGACTAGCAATAACTACGAGCAGTACTTC; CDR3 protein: CASSSGTSNNYEQYF
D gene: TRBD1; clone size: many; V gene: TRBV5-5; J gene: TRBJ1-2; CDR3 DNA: TGTGCCAGCAGCTCAGGGACAGGTCCCTATGGCTACACCTTC; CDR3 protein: CASSSGTGPYGYTF
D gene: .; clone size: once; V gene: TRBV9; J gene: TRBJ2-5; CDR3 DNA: TGTGCCAGCAGCCCCGGGACTCGAAAAGAGACCCAGTACTTC; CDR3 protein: CASSPGTRKETQYF
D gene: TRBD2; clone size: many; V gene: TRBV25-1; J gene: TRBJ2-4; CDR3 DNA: TGTGCCAGCAGTGAAATGGGGGGGGAGGACATTCAGTACTTC; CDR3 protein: CASSEMGGEDIQYF
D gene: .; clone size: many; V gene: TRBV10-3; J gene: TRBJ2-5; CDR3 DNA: TGTGCCATCAGTGAGGGACAACTTCTCCCGGAGGCCCAGTACTTC; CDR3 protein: CAISEGQLLPEAQYF
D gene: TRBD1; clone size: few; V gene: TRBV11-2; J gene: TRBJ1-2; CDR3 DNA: TGTGCCAGCAGCTTAGATATAAACAGGGGCTATGGCTACACCTTC; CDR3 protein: CASSLDINRGYGYTF
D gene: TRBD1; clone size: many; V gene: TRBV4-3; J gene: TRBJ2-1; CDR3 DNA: TGCGCCAGCAGCCCGGGGACAGGGGGTAATGAGCAGTTCTTC; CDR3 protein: CASSPGTGGNEQFF
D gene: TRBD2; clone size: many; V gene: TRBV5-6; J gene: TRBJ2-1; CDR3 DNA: TGTGCCAGCAGCTTCGCTAGCGGGGTCCCCGGCTCCTACAATGAGCAGTTCTTC; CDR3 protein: CASSFASGVPGSYNEQFF
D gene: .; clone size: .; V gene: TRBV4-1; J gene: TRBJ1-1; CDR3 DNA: TGCGCCAGCAGACAAGAGAGGATGAAGAACACTGAAGCTTTCTTT; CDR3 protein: CASRQERMKNTEAFF
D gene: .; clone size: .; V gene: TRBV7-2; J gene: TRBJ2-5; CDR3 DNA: TGTGCCAGCAGCTTAGGGCAGGGAGAATGGGAGACCCAGTACTTC; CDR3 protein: CASSLGQGEWETQYF
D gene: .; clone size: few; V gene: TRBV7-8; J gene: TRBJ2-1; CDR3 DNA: TGTGCCAGCAGCGGAAAGGGGCGGGACGAAAACAATGAGCAGTTCTTC; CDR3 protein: CASSGKGRDENNEQFF
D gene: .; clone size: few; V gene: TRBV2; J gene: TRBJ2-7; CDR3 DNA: TGTGCCAGCAGTGAATGGATGGCCATCGCAAACTCCTACGAGCAGTACTTC; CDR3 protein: CASSEWMAIANSYEQYF
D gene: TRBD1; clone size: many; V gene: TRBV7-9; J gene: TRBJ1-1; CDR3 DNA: TGTGCCAGCAGCGTGACAGGGGGCACTGAAGCTTTCTTT; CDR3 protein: CASSVTGGTEAFF
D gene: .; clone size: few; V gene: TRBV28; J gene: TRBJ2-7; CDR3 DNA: TGTGCCAGCACCCCATCTAAAGGGGGGCTCCACGAGCAGTACTTC; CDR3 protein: CASTPSKGGLHEQYF
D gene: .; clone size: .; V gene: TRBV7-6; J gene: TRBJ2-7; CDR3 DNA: TGTGCCAGCAGCTTAGGGCCGGGCACAGGGCCACCCTACGAGCAGTACTTC; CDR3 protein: CASSLGPGTGPPYEQYF
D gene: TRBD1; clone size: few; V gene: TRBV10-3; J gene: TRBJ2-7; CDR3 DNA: TGTGCCATCAGAGAGGGACAGGGGGCAGGCGAGCAGTACTTC; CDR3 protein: CAIREGQGAGEQYF
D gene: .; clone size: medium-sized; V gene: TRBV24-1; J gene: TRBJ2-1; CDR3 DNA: TGTGCCACCAGCAGGGGAAGGGGAAATGAGCAGTTCTTC; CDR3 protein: CATSRGRGNEQFF
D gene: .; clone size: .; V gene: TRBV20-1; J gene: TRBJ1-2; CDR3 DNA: TGCAGTGCTAGTAGGAAACTCTATGGCTACACCTTC; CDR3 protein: CSASRKLYGYTF
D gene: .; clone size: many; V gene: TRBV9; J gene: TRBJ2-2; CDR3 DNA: TGTGCCAGCAGCGTAGGAGATCCGAACACCGGGGAGCTGTTTTTT; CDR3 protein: CASSVGDPNTGELFF
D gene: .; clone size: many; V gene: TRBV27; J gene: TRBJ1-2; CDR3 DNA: TGTGCCAGCAGTTTACAGGGGAACTATGGCTACACCTTC; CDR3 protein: CASSLQGNYGYTF